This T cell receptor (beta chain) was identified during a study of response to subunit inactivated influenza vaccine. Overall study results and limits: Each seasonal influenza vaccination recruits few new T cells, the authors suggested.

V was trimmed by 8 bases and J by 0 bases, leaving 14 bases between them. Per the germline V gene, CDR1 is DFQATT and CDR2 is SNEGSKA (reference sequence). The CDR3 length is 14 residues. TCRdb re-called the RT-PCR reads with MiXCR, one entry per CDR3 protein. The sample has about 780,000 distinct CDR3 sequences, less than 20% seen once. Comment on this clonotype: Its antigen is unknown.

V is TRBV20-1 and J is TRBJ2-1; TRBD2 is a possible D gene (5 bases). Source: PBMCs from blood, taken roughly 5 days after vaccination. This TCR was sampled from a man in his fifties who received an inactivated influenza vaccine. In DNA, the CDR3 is TGCAGTCTAAGAGCGGAAAGCTCCTACAATGAGCAGTTCTTC. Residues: CSLRAESSYNEQFF.